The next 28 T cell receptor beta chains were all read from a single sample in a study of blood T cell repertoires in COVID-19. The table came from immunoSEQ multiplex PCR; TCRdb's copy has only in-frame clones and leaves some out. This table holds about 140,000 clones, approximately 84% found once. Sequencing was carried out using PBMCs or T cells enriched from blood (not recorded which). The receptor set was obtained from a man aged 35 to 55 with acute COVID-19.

The CDR3 DNA follows: TGTGCCAGCAGCCCTAGGGACAGGGGATACACCGGGGAGCTGTTTTTT. It codes for CASSPRDRGYTGELFF. The chain is built from TRBV11-2 and TRBJ2-2; TRBD1 matches 10 bases. The germline V gene has CDR1 SGHAT and CDR2 FQNNGV. V trimming: 5 bases; J trimming: 3 bases; junction bases outside the gene matches: 6. The CDR3 is 16 amino acids.

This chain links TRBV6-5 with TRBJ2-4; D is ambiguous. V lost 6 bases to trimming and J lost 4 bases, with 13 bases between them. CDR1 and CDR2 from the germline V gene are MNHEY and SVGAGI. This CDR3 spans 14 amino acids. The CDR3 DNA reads TGTGCCAGCAGAGAGACTTTTGGGAAAAACATTCAGTACTTC. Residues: CASRETFGKNIQYF.

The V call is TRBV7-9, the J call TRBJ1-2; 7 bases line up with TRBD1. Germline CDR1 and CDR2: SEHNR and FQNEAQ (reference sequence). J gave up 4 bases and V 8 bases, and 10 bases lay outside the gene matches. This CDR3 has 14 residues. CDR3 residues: CASQAQGLSYGYTF. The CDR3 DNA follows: TGTGCCAGCCAAGCACAGGGGCTATCCTATGGCTACACCTTC.

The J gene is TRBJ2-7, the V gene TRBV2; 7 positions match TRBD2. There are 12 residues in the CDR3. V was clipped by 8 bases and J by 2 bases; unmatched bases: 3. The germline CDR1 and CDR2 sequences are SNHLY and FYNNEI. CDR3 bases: TGTGCCAGCGGGAGGGGAGCCTACGAGCAGTACTTC. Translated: CASGRGAYEQYF.

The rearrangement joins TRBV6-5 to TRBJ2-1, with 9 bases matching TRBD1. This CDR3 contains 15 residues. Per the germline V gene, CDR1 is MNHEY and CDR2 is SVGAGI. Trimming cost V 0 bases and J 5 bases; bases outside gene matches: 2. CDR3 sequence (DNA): TGTGCCAGCAGTTACTCAGGGACAGGGAACAATGAGCAGTTCTTC. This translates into CASSYSGTGNNEQFF.

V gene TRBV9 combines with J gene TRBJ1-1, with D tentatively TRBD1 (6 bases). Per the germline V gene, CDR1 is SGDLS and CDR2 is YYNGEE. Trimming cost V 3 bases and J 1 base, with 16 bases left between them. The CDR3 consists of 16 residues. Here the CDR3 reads CASSGPLGQKNTEAFF. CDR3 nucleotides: TGTGCCAGCAGCGGCCCACTCGGACAGAAGAACACTGAAGCTTTCTTT.

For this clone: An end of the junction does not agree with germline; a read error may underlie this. Here the CDR3 reads CASSEVRQGSQDF. CDR3 DNA: TGTGCCAGCAGCGAAGTAAGACAGGGTTCTCAGGATTTC. The J gene is TRBJ2-4, the V gene TRBV11-2; 7 bases map to TRBD1. Germline CDR1 is SGHAT and CDR2 is FQNNGV. There are 13 residues in the CDR3.

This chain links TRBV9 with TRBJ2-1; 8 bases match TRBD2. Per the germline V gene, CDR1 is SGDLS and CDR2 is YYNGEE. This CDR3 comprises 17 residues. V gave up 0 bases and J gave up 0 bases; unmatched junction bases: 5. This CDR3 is CASSVEPGGDSYNEQFF. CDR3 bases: TGTGCCAGCAGCGTAGAGCCCGGGGGGGACTCCTACAATGAGCAGTTCTTC. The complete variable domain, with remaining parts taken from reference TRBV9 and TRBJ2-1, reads DSGVTQTPKHLITATGQRVTLRCSPRSGDLSVYWYQQSLDQGLQFLIQYYNGEERAKGNILERFSAQQFPDLHSELNLSSLELGDSALYFCASSVEPGGDSYNEQFFGPGTRLTVL.

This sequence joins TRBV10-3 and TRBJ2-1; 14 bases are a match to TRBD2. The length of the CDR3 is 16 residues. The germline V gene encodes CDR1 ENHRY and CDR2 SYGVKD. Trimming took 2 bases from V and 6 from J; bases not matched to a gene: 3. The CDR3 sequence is CAISEPGLAGANEQFF. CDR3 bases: TGTGCCATCAGTGAGCCGGGACTAGCGGGAGCCAATGAGCAGTTCTTC.

CDR3 in amino acids: CASSQTRANEQFF. CDR3 bases: TGTGCCAGTAGTCAAACGAGGGCCAATGAGCAGTTCTTC. This sequence joins TRBV19 and TRBJ2-1; D perhaps matches TRBD2 (5 bases). V was shortened by 5 bases and J by 6 bases, with 11 bases between the two germline ends. The CDR3 consists of 13 residues. Germline CDR1 LNHDA, CDR2 SQIVND (reference sequence).

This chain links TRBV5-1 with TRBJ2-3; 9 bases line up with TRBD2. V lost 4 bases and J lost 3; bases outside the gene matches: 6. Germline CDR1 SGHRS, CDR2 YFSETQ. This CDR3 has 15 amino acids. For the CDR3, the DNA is TGCGCCAGCAGCCAAGGGGCGGGGGGGACAGATACGCAGTATTTT. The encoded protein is CASSQGAGGTDTQYF.

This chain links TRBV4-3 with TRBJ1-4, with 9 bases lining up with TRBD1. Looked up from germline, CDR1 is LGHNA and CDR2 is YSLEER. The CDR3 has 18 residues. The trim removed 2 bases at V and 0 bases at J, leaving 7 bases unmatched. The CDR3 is CASSQRTGEVATNEKLFF. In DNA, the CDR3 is TGCGCCAGCAGCCAACGGACAGGGGAGGTGGCAACTAATGAAAAACTGTTTTTT.

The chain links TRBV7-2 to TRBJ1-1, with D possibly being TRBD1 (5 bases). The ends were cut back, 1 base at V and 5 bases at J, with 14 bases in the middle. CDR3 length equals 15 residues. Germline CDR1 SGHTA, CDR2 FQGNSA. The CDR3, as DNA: TGTGCCAGCAGCTTAGTTGGGGGGTTGGGGACTGAAGCTTTCTTT. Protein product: CASSLVGGLGTEAFF.

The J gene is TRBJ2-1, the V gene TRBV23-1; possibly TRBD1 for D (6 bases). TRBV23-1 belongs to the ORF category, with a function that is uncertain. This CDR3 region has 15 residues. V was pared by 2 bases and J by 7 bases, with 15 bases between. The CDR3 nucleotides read TGCGCCAGCAGTCAAAAAATAAAGGGGACAAATGAGCAGTTCTTC. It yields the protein CASSQKIKGTNEQFF.

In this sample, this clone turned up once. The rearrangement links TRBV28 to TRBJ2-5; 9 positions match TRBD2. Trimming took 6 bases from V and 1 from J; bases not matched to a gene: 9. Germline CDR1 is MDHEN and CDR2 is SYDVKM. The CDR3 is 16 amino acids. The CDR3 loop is CASSSRRGGPQETQYF. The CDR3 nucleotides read TGTGCCAGCAGCTCCCGGCGGGGGGGACCCCAAGAGACCCAGTACTTC.

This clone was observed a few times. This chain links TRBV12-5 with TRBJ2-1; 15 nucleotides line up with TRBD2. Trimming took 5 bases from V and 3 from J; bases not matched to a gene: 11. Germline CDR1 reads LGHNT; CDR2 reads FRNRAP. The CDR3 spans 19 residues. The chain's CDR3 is CASGTPGTSGRMGYNEQFF. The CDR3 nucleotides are TGTGCTAGTGGTACTCCCGGGACTAGCGGGAGGATGGGCTACAATGAGCAGTTCTTC.

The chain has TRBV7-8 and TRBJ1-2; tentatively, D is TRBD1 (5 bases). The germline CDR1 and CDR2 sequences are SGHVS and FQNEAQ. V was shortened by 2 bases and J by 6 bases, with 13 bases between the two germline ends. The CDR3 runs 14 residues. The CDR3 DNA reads TGTGCCAGCAGCTTATTTTTGGGGCGGAATGGCTACACCTTC. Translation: CASSLFLGRNGYTF.

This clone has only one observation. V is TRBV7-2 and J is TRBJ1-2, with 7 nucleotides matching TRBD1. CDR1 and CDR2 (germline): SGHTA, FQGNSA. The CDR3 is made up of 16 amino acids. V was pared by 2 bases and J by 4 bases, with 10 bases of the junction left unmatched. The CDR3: CASSLKLRGLVYGYTF. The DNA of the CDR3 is TGTGCCAGCAGCTTAAAGCTGAGGGGGCTAGTCTATGGCTACACCTTC.

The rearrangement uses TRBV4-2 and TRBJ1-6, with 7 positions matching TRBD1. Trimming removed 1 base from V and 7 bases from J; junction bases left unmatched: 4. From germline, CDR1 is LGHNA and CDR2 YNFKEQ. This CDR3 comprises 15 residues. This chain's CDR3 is CASSQARDRNSPLHF. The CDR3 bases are TGTGCCAGCAGCCAAGCCCGGGACAGAAATTCACCCCTCCACTTT.

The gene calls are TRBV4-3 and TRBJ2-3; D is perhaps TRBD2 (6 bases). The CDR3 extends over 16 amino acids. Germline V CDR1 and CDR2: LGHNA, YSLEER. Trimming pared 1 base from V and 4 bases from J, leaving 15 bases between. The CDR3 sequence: CASSQVTGREADTQYF. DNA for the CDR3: TGCGCCAGCAGCCAAGTCACCGGGCGGGAAGCAGATACGCAGTATTTT.

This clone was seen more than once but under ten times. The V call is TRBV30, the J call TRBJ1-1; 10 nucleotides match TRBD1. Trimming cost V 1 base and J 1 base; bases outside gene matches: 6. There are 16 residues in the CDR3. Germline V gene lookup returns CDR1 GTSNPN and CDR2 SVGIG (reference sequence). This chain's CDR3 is CAWSGQGASQNTEAFF. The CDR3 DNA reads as TGTGCCTGGAGTGGACAGGGGGCATCCCAGAACACTGAAGCTTTCTTT.

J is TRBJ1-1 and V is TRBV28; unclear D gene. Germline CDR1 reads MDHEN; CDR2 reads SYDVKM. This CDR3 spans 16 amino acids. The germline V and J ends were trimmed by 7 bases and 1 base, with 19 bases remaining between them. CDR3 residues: CASTHSGWETNTEAFF. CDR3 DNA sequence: TGTGCCAGCACCCATTCCGGGTGGGAGACGAACACTGAAGCTTTCTTT.

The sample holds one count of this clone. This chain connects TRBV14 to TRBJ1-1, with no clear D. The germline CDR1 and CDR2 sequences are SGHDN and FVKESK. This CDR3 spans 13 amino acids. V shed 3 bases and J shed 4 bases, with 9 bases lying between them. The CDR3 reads CASSHGRGTEAFF. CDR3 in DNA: TGTGCCAGCAGCCACGGGAGAGGCACTGAAGCTTTCTTT.

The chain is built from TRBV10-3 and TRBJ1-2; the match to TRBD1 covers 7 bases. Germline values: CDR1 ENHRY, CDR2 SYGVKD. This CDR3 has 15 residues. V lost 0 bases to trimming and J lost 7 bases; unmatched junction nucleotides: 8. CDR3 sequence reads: CAISESSAGTAGYTF. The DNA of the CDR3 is TGTGCCATCAGTGAGTCGTCTGCGGGGACAGCTGGCTACACCTTC.

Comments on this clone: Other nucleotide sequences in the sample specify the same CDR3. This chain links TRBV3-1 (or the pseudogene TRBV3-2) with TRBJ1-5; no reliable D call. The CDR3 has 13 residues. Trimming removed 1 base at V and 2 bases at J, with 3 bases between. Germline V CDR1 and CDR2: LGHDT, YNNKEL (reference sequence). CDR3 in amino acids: CASSQAGNQPQHF. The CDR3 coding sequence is TGTGCCAGCAGCCAAGCGGGCAATCAGCCCCAGCATTTT.

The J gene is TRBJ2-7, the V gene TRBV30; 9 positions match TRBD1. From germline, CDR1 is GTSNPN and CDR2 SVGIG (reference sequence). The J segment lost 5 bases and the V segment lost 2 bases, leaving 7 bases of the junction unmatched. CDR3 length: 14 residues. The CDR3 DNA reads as TGTGCCTGGAGTCTCACAGGGGGCGGCAACGAGCAGTACTTC. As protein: CAWSLTGGGNEQYF.

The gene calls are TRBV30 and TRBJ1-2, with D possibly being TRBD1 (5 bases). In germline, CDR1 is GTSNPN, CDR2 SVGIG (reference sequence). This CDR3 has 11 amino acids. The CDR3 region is CALSKGYGYTF. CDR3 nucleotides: TGTGCTCTTTCAAAGGGGTATGGCTACACCTTC.

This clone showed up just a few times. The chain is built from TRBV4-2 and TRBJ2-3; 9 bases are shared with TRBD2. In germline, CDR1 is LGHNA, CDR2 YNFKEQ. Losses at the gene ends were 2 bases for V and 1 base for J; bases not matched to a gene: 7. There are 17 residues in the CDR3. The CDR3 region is CASSQLLREGGTDTQYF. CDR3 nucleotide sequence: TGTGCCAGCAGCCAACTATTGCGGGAGGGCGGCACAGATACGCAGTATTTT.